Following are 11 T cell receptor beta chains from one sample sequenced in a study of cytomegalovirus exposure and HLA in healthy donors. Primers: 60 Vbeta forward and 13 Jbeta reverse. Only in-frame clones appear in the TCRdb table, and some are missing; sequencing was by immunoSEQ multiplex PCR. Of 100,000 to 150,000 clones in the sample, around three quarters were seen once. Sequencing input: PBMCs. These receptors were collected from a woman between 50 and 59 years old in good health and CMV-seronegative.

The rearrangement uses TRBV12-5 and TRBJ2-1; no clear D. The CDR3 totals 11 residues. Deletions cut 8 bases from V and 5 bases from J, with 7 bases between. Germline V gene data show CDR1 as LGHNT and CDR2 as FRNRAP. The CDR3 DNA reads as TGTGCTAGTCAGATTAACAATGAGCAGTTCTTC. Translating gives CASQINNEQFF.

CDR3 sequence reads: CASSEDLAGYNEQFF. The CDR3, as DNA: TGTGCCAGCAGTGAAGATTTAGCGGGGTACAATGAGCAGTTCTTC. This rearrangement joins TRBV6-1 to TRBJ2-1; 8 bases fit TRBD2. With V trimmed by 1 base and J by 4 bases, 3 bases remained unmatched. Per the germline V gene, CDR1 is MNHNS and CDR2 is SASEGT. The CDR3 runs to 15 residues.

The V and J genes are TRBV11-2 and TRBJ2-1, with 8 bases fitting TRBD1. Germline lookup yields CDR1 SGHAT and CDR2 FQNNGV. J gave up 9 bases and V 4 bases, and 11 bases lay outside the gene matches. This CDR3 spans 15 amino acids. DNA for the CDR3: TGTGCCAGCAGCTCCGACAGGGGCCCATCAATTGAGCAGTTCTTC. Its translation: CASSSDRGPSIEQFF.

V is TRBV7-8 and J is TRBJ1-5; no clear D gene. The V gene's germline CDR1 is SGHVS and CDR2 FQNEAQ. Trimming stripped 0 bases from V and 5 bases from J, with 5 bases between. The CDR3 is made up of 13 amino acids. The DNA of the CDR3 is TGTGCCAGCAGCTTAGCTGCGGATCAGCCCCAGCATTTT. Translation gives CASSLAADQPQHF.

The chain has TRBV19 and TRBJ2-5, with unresolved D. Germline values: CDR1 LNHDA, CDR2 SQIVND (reference sequence). The CDR3 is 13 residues long. V lost 5 bases to trimming and J lost 4 bases, with 11 bases between them. The CDR3 sequence is CASSAPNTETQYF. The CDR3 bases are TGTGCCAGTAGTGCCCCAAACACAGAGACCCAGTACTTC.

The chain joins TRBV27 to TRBJ2-1; 9 bases are a match to TRBD2. Germline CDR1 and CDR2: MNHEY and SMNVEV (reference sequence). The trim removed 3 bases at V and 3 bases at J, leaving 9 bases unmatched. The CDR3 length is 17 residues. DNA of the CDR3: TGTGCCAGCAGTTTTTTAGCTAGCGGGACTAACTACAATGAGCAGTTCTTC. Residues: CASSFLASGTNYNEQFF.

V and J are TRBV7-8 and TRBJ2-7, with 16 bases fitting TRBD2. CDR1 and CDR2 (germline): SGHVS, FQNEAQ. Trimming removed 1 base from V and 6 bases from J; junction bases left unmatched: 9. The CDR3 spans 18 residues. CDR3 region: CASSLVGQGTSGRGEQYF. CDR3 nucleotides: TGTGCCAGCAGCTTAGTGGGACAGGGGACTAGCGGGAGGGGCGAGCAGTACTTC. The full variable domain, in which reference TRBV7-8 and TRBJ2-7 provide the parts outside the CDR3, is GAGVSQSPRYKVAKRGQDVALRCDPISGHVSLFWYQQALGQGPEFLTYFQNEAQLDKSGLPSDRFFAERPEGSVSTLKIQRTQQEDSAVYLCASSLVGQGTSGRGEQYFGPGTRLTVT.

The rearrangement links TRBV27 to TRBJ1-1; TRBD1 matches 7 bases. The V gene's germline CDR1 is MNHEY and CDR2 SMNVEV (reference sequence). V lost 6 bases to trimming and J lost 0 bases; unmatched junction nucleotides: 7. The CDR3 has 15 amino acids. The CDR3 DNA sequence: TGTGCCAGCAGCCCTGGGACAGTAATGAACACTGAAGCTTTCTTT. Encoded protein: CASSPGTVMNTEAFF.

This chain connects TRBV5-5 to TRBJ2-3, with TRBD1 as a possible D gene (6 bases). The CDR3 spans 16 residues. Germline V gene lookup returns CDR1 SGHKS and CDR2 YYEKEE (reference sequence). With 3 bases removed from V and 10 bases from J, the gap between germline ends came to 24 bases. The CDR3 reads CASSSSIVGGAAPQYF. The CDR3 DNA follows: TGTGCCAGCAGCTCCAGTATAGTAGGGGGAGCGGCTCCGCAGTATTTT.

This chain connects TRBV6-6 to TRBJ1-1; 8 bases map to TRBD1. CDR3 length: 13 amino acids. J gave up 6 bases and V 7 bases, and 7 bases lay outside the gene matches. CDR1 and CDR2 from the germline V gene are MNHNY and SVGAGI (reference sequence). The CDR3 protein is CASTDRGTAEAFF. The CDR3 DNA reads TGTGCCAGCACCGACAGGGGTACGGCTGAAGCTTTCTTT.

This chain connects TRBV6-5 to TRBJ2-3; D call uncertain. Germline V CDR1 and CDR2: MNHEY, SVGAGI. Trimming stripped 8 bases from V and 2 bases from J, with 11 bases between. CDR3 length: 13 amino acids. CDR3: CASQGGYTDTQYF. For the CDR3, the DNA is TGTGCCAGCCAAGGCGGCTACACAGATACGCAGTATTTT.